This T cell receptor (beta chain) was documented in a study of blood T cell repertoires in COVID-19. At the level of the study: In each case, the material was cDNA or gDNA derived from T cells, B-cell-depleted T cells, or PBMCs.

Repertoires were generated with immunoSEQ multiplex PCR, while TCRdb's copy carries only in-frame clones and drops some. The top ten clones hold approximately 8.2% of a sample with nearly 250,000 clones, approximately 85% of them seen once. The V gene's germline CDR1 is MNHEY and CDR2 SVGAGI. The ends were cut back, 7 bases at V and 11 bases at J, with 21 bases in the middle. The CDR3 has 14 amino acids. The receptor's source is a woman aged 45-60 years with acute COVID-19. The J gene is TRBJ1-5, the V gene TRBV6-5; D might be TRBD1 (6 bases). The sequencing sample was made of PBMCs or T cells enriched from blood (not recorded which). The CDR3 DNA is TGTGCCAGCAAGAGAGGACAGACCTTTGGGGCCCAGCATTTT. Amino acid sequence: CASKRGQTFGAQHF.